A single sample is the source of the 16 T cell receptor beta chains below, sequenced in a study of blood T cell repertoires in COVID-19. The assay was immunoSEQ multiplex PCR, and TCRdb's table has in-frame clones only and misses some. This sample has about 310,000 clones; around 87% occur once, and the top ten carry roughly 2.3%. Sequenced: peripheral blood. These receptors were obtained from a man aged 18 to 29 with active or convalescent COVID-19.

This chain links TRBV4-1 with TRBJ1-1, with D unclear. Germline-derived CDR1 and CDR2 are MGHRA and YSYEKL. This CDR3 has 17 residues. V lost 4 bases, J lost 0 bases, and 18 bases lay in between. The CDR3 is CASSPTPRLNMNTEAFF. The CDR3 DNA is TGCGCCAGCAGCCCAACCCCCAGACTCAACATGAACACTGAAGCTTTCTTT.

The chain joins TRBV11-3 to TRBJ2-5, with 9 bases fitting TRBD1. The CDR3 sequence is 17 residues long. The germline gives CDR1 SGHNT, CDR2 YENEEA. The V segment lost 1 base and the J segment 6 bases; nucleotides outside the gene matches: 12. The DNA of the CDR3 is TGTGCCAGCAGCTTAGGGGGACAGGGTTCCGTCACTAAGACCCAGTACTTC. Translation gives CASSLGGQGSVTKTQYF.

The chain couples TRBV3-1 (or the pseudogene TRBV3-2) to TRBJ2-6; 10 nucleotides align to TRBD1. Losses at the gene ends were 5 bases for V and 4 bases for J; bases not matched to a gene: 11. The CDR3 is 18 residues long. The V gene's germline CDR1 is LGHDT and CDR2 YNNKEL (reference sequence). CDR3 amino acids: CASSAPGQGSLGANVLTF. The CDR3 region has the DNA TGTGCCAGCAGCGCCCCGGGACAGGGGTCCTTAGGGGCCAACGTCCTGACTTTC.

The CDR3 coding sequence is TGTGCCAGCAGTACAGGGCAAGAGACCCAGTACTTC. Translating it yields CASSTGQETQYF. The rearrangement uses TRBV12-3 or TRBV12-4 and TRBJ2-5, with D perhaps TRBD1 (6 bases). The CDR3 consists of 12 residues. Trimming removed 5 bases at V and 2 bases at J, with 6 bases between.

This chain uses TRBV3-1 (or the pseudogene TRBV3-2) with TRBJ2-6; D perhaps matches TRBD1 (5 bases). From germline, CDR1 is LGHDT and CDR2 YNNKEL (reference sequence). V was clipped by 4 bases and J by 0 bases, with 10 bases between them. This CDR3 spans 16 amino acids. The CDR3 sequence is CASSPFRVSGANVLTF. CDR3 sequence (DNA): TGTGCCAGCAGCCCTTTCAGGGTCTCTGGGGCCAACGTCCTGACTTTC.

The genes are TRBV14 and TRBJ2-5; TRBD2 is a possible D gene (6 bases). Trimming removed 0 bases at V and 5 bases at J, with 7 bases between. The germline V gene encodes CDR1 SGHDN and CDR2 FVKESK. The CDR3 contains 13 residues. The CDR3 spells CASSQDTSETQYF. The CDR3 DNA sequence: TGTGCCAGCAGCCAAGATACTAGCGAGACCCAGTACTTC.

The chain carries TRBV18 and TRBJ2-5; D unresolved. V was cut by 2 bases and J by 5 bases, with 9 bases left in between. Germline CDR1 reads KGHSH; CDR2 reads LQKENI. This CDR3 region has 13 residues. In DNA, the CDR3 is TGTGCCAGCTCACCAACGTCTCAGGAGACCCAGTACTTC. This codes for CASSPTSQETQYF.

The V gene is TRBV11-3, the J gene TRBJ2-6; D call uncertain. Germline CDR1 reads SGHNT; CDR2 reads YENEEA. The CDR3 runs to 15 residues. Trimming left V 2 bases short and J 0 bases short, with 5 bases between. The CDR3 bases are TGTGCCAGCAGCTTATTCTACTCTGGGGCCAACGTCCTGACTTTC. Its protein is CASSLFYSGANVLTF.

The chain combines TRBV7-9 with TRBJ2-5, with D uncertain. The length of the CDR3 is 12 residues. Per germline, CDR1 SEHNR and CDR2 FQNEAQ (reference sequence). V lost 2 bases and J 5 bases, leaving 6 bases between the germline ends. The CDR3 loop reads CASSLLAETQYF. CDR3 nucleotides: TGTGCCAGCAGCTTATTAGCCGAGACCCAGTACTTC.

The chain employs TRBV2 and TRBJ1-2; tentatively, D is TRBD1 (6 bases). Looked up from germline, CDR1 is SNHLY and CDR2 is FYNNEI. V was cut by 2 bases and J by 7 bases, with 20 bases left in between. The CDR3 spans 16 residues. For the CDR3, the DNA is TGTGCCAGCAGTGAATCCTTCGGGGGGCGACTACGTGGCTACACCTTC. Its protein product is CASSESFGGRLRGYTF.

The V and J genes are TRBV19 and TRBJ2-1; 10 nucleotides align to TRBD2. The CDR3 is 14 residues long. Germline values: CDR1 LNHDA, CDR2 SQIVND (reference sequence). V gave up 8 bases and J gave up 6 bases; unmatched junction bases: 7. CDR3 coding DNA: TGTGCCAGTTCCCTAGCGGGAGTTCCCAATGAGCAGTTCTTC. Protein product: CASSLAGVPNEQFF.

The rearrangement uses TRBV4-1 and TRBJ1-2; no clear D. Germline V gene sequence: CDR1 MGHRA, CDR2 YSYEKL. V dropped 2 bases and J dropped 2 bases, with 18 bases sitting between them. The CDR3 totals 17 residues. CDR3 loop: CASSQKARDLLNYGYTF. CDR3 nucleotides: TGCGCCAGCAGCCAAAAAGCACGAGACCTACTAAACTATGGCTACACCTTC.

The chain uses TRBV29-1 and TRBJ2-7; TRBD2 is a possible D gene (5 bases). This CDR3 has 12 amino acids. Germline V gene lookup returns CDR1 SQVTM and CDR2 ANQGSEA. V gave up 4 bases and J gave up 0 bases, with 7 bases separating them. CDR3 region: CSVGESSYEQYF. CDR3 DNA sequence: TGCAGCGTTGGGGAGAGCTCCTACGAGCAGTACTTC.

The rearrangement uses TRBV6-5 and TRBJ2-3; 10 bases fit TRBD1. Trimming took 6 bases from V and 1 from J; bases not matched to a gene: 4. Germline assignment: CDR1 MNHEY and CDR2 SVGAGI. This CDR3 contains 15 residues. This CDR3 reads CASSSTGGGTDTQYF. The CDR3 nucleotides read TGTGCCAGCAGCTCGACAGGGGGCGGCACAGATACGCAGTATTTT.

The DNA for the CDR3 is TGTGCCAGTAGTATTGCAGGTCGTTTTAACTATGGCTACACCTTC. Amino acid sequence: CASSIAGRFNYGYTF. The chain carries TRBV19 and TRBJ1-2; D not certain. The CDR3 loop spans 15 amino acids. V gave up 3 bases and J gave up 1 base, with 12 bases separating them. Germline loops: CDR1 LNHDA, CDR2 SQIVND (reference sequence). Complete variable domain (other parts from reference TRBV19 and TRBJ1-2): DGGITQSPKYLFRKEGQNVTLSCEQNLNHDAMYWYRQDPGQGLRLIYYSQIVNDFQKGDIAEGYSVSREKKESFPLTVTSAQKNPTAFYLCASSIAGRFNYGYTFGSGTRLTVV.

The CDR3 sequence: CASSFGDREEKLFF. The CDR3 nucleotides are TGCGCCAGCAGCTTCGGGGACAGGGAGGAAAAACTGTTTTTT. The chain is built from TRBV5-1 and TRBJ1-4, with TRBD1 matching over 9 bases. CDR1 and CDR2 from the germline V gene are SGHRS and YFSETQ. The trim removed 2 bases at V and 8 bases at J, leaving 4 bases unmatched. The CDR3 contains 14 residues.